A selection of T cell receptor beta chains follows, all from one sample in a study of neurological immune-mediated disorders. TCRdb recomputed calls from the 5' RACE reads with MiXCR, one row per CDR3 protein. Of tens of thousands of distinct CDR3 sequences listed, approximately 6% are singletons. Material: PBMCs. The receptors were sampled from a woman between 55 and 75 years old with multiple sclerosis. The CDR3 runs from the conserved cysteine through the conserved F or W. The D gene is left open where the match is weak. The size entry gives once, few, many, or a class for an expanded clone.

clone_size j_call d_call v_call cdr3_aa cdr3_nt
few TRBJ2-7 - TRBV20-1 CSASIPGWGEQYF TGCAGTGCTAGTATTCCGGGGTGGGGCGAGCAGTACTTC
many TRBJ1-2 TRBD1 TRBV5-1 CASSPGQWGNYGYTF TGCGCCAGCAGCCCGGGACAGTGGGGTAACTATGGCTACACCTTC
many TRBJ2-3 - TRBV14 CASSHYGQFTDTQYF TGTGCCAGCAGCCATTACGGACAATTCACAGATACGCAGTATTTT
many TRBJ2-2 - TRBV7-8 CASSFPGTANTGELFF TGTGCCAGCAGCTTCCCGGGCACAGCGAACACCGGGGAGCTGTTTTTT
many TRBJ2-2 - TRBV5-1 CASSRWGSGELFF TGCGCCAGCAGCCGATGGGGATCCGGGGAGCTGTTTTTT
many TRBJ2-5 TRBD2 TRBV5-1 CASSSLAGDGETQYF TGCGCCAGCAGCTCGCTAGCGGGGGACGGGGAGACCCAGTACTTC
many TRBJ1-2 - TRBV7-9 CASSLSGAALYGYTF TGTGCCAGCAGCCTCAGCGGGGCAGCCCTCTATGGCTACACCTTC
many TRBJ2-7 - TRBV10-3 CAISESVARDEQYF TGTGCCATCAGTGAGTCGGTGGCTAGAGACGAGCAGTACTTC
many TRBJ1-5 TRBD1 TRBV28 CASSLGLEQGGIRQPQHF TGTGCCAGCAGTTTGGGGTTAGAACAGGGGGGCATTCGTCAGCCCCAGCATTTT
many TRBJ1-1 TRBD1 TRBV20-1 CSAGDRVGTEAFF TGCAGTGCTGGGGACAGGGTGGGCACTGAAGCTTTCTTT
many TRBJ2-2 TRBD1 TRBV7-6 CASSPTQGAYTGELFF TGTGCCAGCAGCCCTACCCAGGGGGCCTACACCGGGGAGCTGTTTTTT